Listed below are T cell receptor beta chains from one sample, sequenced in a study of glioma-infiltrating T cells after dendritic cell vaccination. Sequencing was performed with immunoSEQ multiplex PCR; in TCRdb, only in-frame clones are kept and a portion is missing. Of about 46,000 clones in the sample, approximately 90% were seen once. Material: blood, obtained after dendritic cell vaccination. The receptors stem from a human donor with glioblastoma. Each CDR3 is given with its conserved first and last residue. D genes are given only for firm matches. Some rows have no size entry. The others give once, few or many, or a class for an expanded clone.

v_call: TRBV7-2
d_call: TRBD1
j_call: TRBJ1-2
clone_size: -
cdr3_nt: TGTGCCAGCAGCCCGACAGGGAACTATGGCTACACCTTC
cdr3_aa: CASSPTGNYGYTF

v_call: TRBV21-1
d_call: -
j_call: TRBJ2-7
clone_size: -
cdr3_nt: TGTGCCAGGGCGACAGGGGGCATCGACGAGCAGTACTTC
cdr3_aa: CARATGGIDEQYF

v_call: TRBV10-3
d_call: -
j_call: TRBJ1-2
clone_size: -
cdr3_nt: TGTGCCATCTCCCCGGCGGCAGATGGCTACACCTTC
cdr3_aa: CAISPAADGYTF

v_call: TRBV4-1
d_call: TRBD2
j_call: TRBJ2-7
clone_size: once
cdr3_nt: TGCGCCAGCAGCCAAGCAATGAGCGGGACCAAACTCTACGAGCAGTACTTC
cdr3_aa: CASSQAMSGTKLYEQYF

v_call: TRBV16
d_call: TRBD2
j_call: TRBJ2-3
clone_size: -
cdr3_nt: TGTGCCAGCAGCCAAACCGGGACTAGTATCTCCCGCACAGATACGCAGTATTTT
cdr3_aa: CASSQTGTSISRTDTQYF

v_call: TRBV7-9
d_call: -
j_call: TRBJ2-2
clone_size: -
cdr3_nt: TGTGCCAGCACCCTAGGAGCGGGTGGGTTCAACACCGGGGAGCTGTTTTTT
cdr3_aa: CASTLGAGGFNTGELFF

v_call: TRBV30
d_call: -
j_call: TRBJ2-7
clone_size: -
cdr3_nt: TGTGCCTGGGCGACGGGGGGCTGGGGGGAGCAGTACTTC
cdr3_aa: CAWATGGWGEQYF

v_call: TRBV28
d_call: -
j_call: TRBJ2-7
clone_size: -
cdr3_nt: TGTGCCAGCAGTCTAGATGCCTACAAGCAGTACTTC
cdr3_aa: CASSLDAYKQYF

v_call: TRBV5-1
d_call: -
j_call: TRBJ2-5
clone_size: -
cdr3_nt: TGCGCCAGCAACGCTCGGACTACGGGTCGAGAGACCCAGTACTTC
cdr3_aa: CASNARTTGRETQYF

v_call: TRBV28
d_call: TRBD1
j_call: TRBJ1-5
clone_size: -
cdr3_nt: TGTGCCAGCCTAATATCAAGGGGGCATTTAGTTGGCAATCAGCCCCAGCATTTT
cdr3_aa: CASLISRGHLVGNQPQHF

v_call: TRBV19
d_call: TRBD1
j_call: TRBJ2-2
clone_size: -
cdr3_nt: TGTGCCAGTAGTAGTACAGGGGACACCGGGGAGCTGTTTTTT
cdr3_aa: CASSSTGDTGELFF

v_call: TRBV9
d_call: TRBD1
j_call: TRBJ2-1
clone_size: once
cdr3_nt: TGTGCCAGCAGCGTCCGGGACAGCTACAATGAGCAGTTCTTC
cdr3_aa: CASSVRDSYNEQFF

v_call: TRBV6-5
d_call: -
j_call: TRBJ1-1
clone_size: -
cdr3_nt: TGTGCCAGCAGTGCTGGGGCCACTGAAGCTTTCTTT
cdr3_aa: CASSAGATEAFF

v_call: TRBV28
d_call: TRBD1
j_call: TRBJ1-2
clone_size: -
cdr3_nt: TGTGCCAGCAGTTTATACGCAGGGGGCTTAAACTATGGCTACACCTTC
cdr3_aa: CASSLYAGGLNYGYTF

v_call: TRBV7-3
d_call: TRBD2
j_call: TRBJ2-1
clone_size: once
cdr3_nt: TGTGCCAGCAGCTTAAGTGGGGGGGACCAGCAGTTCTTC
cdr3_aa: CASSLSGGDQQFF

v_call: TRBV5-6
d_call: TRBD1
j_call: TRBJ2-7
clone_size: -
cdr3_nt: TGTGCCAGCAGCAAGGGACAGTCCTACGAGCAGTACTTC
cdr3_aa: CASSKGQSYEQYF

v_call: TRBV10-3
d_call: -
j_call: TRBJ1-4
clone_size: -
cdr3_nt: TGTGCCATCAGTGGAGGGAGGGGAGCAACTAATGAAAAACTGTTTTTT
cdr3_aa: CAISGGRGATNEKLFF

v_call: TRBV30
d_call: -
j_call: TRBJ2-7
clone_size: -
cdr3_nt: TGTGCCTGGACGCCAGGACGATCTGCAGCGGTCTCCTACGAGCAGTACTTC
cdr3_aa: CAWTPGRSAAVSYEQYF

v_call: TRBV28
d_call: -
j_call: TRBJ1-1
clone_size: -
cdr3_nt: TGTGCCAGCATCCGAGGGAACACTGAAGCTTTCTTT
cdr3_aa: CASIRGNTEAFF

v_call: TRBV4-1
d_call: TRBD1
j_call: TRBJ2-7
clone_size: -
cdr3_nt: TGCGCCAGCAGCCCAGGGGACAGTCACTCCTACGAGCAGTACTTC
cdr3_aa: CASSPGDSHSYEQYF

v_call: TRBV28
d_call: TRBD1
j_call: TRBJ1-5
clone_size: -
cdr3_nt: TGTGCCAGCAGACCCGGACAGGGAGGTTATCAGCCCCAGCATTTT
cdr3_aa: CASRPGQGGYQPQHF

v_call: TRBV27
d_call: -
j_call: TRBJ1-1
clone_size: -
cdr3_nt: TGTGCCAGCAGTCCATCCAGGGTAATGAACACTGAAGCTTTCTTT
cdr3_aa: CASSPSRVMNTEAFF

v_call: TRBV10-3
d_call: TRBD1
j_call: TRBJ1-4
clone_size: -
cdr3_nt: TGTGCCATCAGGGGGACAGCCGAGGGCGAAAGTGAAAAACTGTTTTTT
cdr3_aa: CAIRGTAEGESEKLFF